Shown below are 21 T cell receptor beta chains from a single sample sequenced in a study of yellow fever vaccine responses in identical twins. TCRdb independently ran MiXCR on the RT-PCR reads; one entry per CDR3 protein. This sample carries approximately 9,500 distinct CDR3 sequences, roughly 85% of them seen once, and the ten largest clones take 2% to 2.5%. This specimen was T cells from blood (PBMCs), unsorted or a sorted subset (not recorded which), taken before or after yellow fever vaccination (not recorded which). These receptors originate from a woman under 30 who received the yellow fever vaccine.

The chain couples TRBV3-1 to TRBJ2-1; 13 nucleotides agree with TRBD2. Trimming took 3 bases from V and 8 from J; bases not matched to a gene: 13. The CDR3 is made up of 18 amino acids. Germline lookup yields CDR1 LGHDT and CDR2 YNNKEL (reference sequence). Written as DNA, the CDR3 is TGTGCCAGCAGCCAGGGGGGTTTGGGGACTAGCGGGAACGATGAGCAGTTCTTC. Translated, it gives CASSQGGLGTSGNDEQFF.

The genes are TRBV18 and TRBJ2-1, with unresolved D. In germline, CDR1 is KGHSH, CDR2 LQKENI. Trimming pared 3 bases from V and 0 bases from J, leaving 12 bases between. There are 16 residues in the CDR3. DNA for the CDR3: TGTGCCAGCTCACCCGACGGTCTGAGCTCCTACAATGAGCAGTTCTTC. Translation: CASSPDGLSSYNEQFF. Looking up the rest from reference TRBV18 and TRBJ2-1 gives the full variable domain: NAGVMQNPRHLVRRRGQEARLRCSPMKGHSHVYWYRQLPEEGLKFMVYLQKENIIDESGMPKERFSAEFPKEGPSILRIQQVVRGDSAAYFCASSPDGLSSYNEQFFGPGTRLTVL.

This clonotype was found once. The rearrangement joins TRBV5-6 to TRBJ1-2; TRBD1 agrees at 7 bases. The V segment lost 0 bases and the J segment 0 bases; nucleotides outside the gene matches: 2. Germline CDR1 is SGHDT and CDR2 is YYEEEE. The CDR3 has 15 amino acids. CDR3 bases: TGTGCCAGCAGCTTGGGGGACAGACCTAACTATGGCTACACCTTC. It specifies CASSLGDRPNYGYTF. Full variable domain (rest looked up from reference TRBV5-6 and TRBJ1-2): DAGVTQSPTHLIKTRGQQVTLRCSPKSGHDTVSWYQQALGQGPQFIFQYYEEEERQRGNFPDRFSGHQFPNYSSELNVNALLLGDSALYLCASSLGDRPNYGYTFGSGTRLTVV.

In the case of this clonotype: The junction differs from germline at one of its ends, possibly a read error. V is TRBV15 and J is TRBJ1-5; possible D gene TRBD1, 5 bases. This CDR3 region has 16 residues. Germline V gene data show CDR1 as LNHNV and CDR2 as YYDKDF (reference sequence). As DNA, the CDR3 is TGTGCCACCAGCAGAGGTATCCAGGGTGACAATCAGCCCCAGCAATTT. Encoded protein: CATSRGIQGDNQPQQF.

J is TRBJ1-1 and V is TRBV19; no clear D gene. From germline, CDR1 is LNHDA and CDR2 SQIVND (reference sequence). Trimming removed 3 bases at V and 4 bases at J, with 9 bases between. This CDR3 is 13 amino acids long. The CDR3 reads CASSISLGTEAFF. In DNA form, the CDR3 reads TGTGCCAGTAGTATCTCGCTAGGCACTGAAGCTTTCTTT.

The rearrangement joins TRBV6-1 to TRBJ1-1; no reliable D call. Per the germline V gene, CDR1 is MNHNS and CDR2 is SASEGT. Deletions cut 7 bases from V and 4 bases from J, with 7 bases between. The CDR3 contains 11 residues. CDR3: CASIIGTEAFF. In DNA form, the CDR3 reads TGTGCCAGCATAATCGGCACTGAAGCTTTCTTT.

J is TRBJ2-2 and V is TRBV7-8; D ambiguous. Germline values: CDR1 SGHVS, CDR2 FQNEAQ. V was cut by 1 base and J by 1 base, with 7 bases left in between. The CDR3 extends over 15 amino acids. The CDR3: CASSLVLQNTGELFF. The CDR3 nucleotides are TGTGCCAGCAGCTTAGTGCTTCAGAACACCGGGGAGCTGTTTTTT.

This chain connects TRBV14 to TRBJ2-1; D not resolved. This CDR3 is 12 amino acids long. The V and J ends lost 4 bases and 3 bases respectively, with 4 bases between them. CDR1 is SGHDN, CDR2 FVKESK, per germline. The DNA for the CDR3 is TGTGCCAGCAGCCCAAACTACAATGAGCAGTTCTTC. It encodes CASSPNYNEQFF.

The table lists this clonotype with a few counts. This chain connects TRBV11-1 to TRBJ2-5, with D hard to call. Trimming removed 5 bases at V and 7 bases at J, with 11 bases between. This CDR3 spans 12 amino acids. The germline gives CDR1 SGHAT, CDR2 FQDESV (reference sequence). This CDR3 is CASSPEARTQYF. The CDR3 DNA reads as TGTGCCAGCAGCCCCGAAGCGCGGACCCAGTACTTC.

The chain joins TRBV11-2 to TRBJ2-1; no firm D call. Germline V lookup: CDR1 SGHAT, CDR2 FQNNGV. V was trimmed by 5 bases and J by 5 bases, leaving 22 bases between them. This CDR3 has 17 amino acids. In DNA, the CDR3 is TGTGCCAGCAGCCGAGGACGGGCCGCCCAAAAAAACAATGAGCAGTTCTTC. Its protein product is CASSRGRAAQKNNEQFF.

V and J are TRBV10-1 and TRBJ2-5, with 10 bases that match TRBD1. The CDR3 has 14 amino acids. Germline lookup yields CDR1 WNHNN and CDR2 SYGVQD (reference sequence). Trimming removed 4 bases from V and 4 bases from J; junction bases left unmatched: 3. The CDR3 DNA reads TGCGCCAGCAGTGGACAGGGGGCAGGAGAGACCCAGTACTTC. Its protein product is CASSGQGAGETQYF.

For the CDR3, the DNA is TGTGCCAGCAGCTTAGGGGGACCGTCCTACGAGCAGTACTTC. Translation gives CASSLGGPSYEQYF. The rearrangement uses TRBV11-3 and TRBJ2-7, with D perhaps matching TRBD1 or TRBD2 (5 bases each). Germline loops: CDR1 SGHNT, CDR2 YENEEA. The CDR3 has 14 residues. The germline V and J ends were trimmed by 1 base and 1 base, with 8 bases remaining between them.

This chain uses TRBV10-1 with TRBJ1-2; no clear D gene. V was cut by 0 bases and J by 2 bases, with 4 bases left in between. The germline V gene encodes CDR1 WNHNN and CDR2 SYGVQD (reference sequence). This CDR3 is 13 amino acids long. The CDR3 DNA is TGCGCCAGCAGTGAGTCGATCAACTATGGCTACACCTTC. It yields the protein CASSESINYGYTF.

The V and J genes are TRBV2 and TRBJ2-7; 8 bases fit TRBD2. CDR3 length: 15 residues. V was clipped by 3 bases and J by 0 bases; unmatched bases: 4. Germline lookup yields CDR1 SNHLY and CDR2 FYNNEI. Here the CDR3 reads CASSEDSGNSYEQYF. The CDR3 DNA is TGTGCCAGCAGTGAGGATAGCGGGAACTCCTACGAGCAGTACTTC.

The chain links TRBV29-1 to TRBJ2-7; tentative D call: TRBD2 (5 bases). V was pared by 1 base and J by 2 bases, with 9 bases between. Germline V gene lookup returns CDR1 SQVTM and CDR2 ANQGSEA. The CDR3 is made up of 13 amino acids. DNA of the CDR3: TGCAGCGTTGAAGGATCCGGGACCTACGAGCAGTACTTC. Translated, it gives CSVEGSGTYEQYF.

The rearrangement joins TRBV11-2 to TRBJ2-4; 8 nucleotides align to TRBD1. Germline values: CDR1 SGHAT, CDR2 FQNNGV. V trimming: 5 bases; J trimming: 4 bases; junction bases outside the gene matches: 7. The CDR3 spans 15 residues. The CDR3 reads CASSRPRQGKNIQYF. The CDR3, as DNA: TGTGCCAGCAGCCGACCCCGACAGGGGAAAAACATTCAGTACTTC.

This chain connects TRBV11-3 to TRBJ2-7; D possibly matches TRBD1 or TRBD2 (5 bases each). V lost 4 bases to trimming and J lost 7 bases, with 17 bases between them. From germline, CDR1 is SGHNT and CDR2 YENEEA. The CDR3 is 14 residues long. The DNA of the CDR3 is TGTGCCAGCAGCTCACGGACAACCTCGGGAGAGCAGTACTTC. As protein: CASSSRTTSGEQYF.

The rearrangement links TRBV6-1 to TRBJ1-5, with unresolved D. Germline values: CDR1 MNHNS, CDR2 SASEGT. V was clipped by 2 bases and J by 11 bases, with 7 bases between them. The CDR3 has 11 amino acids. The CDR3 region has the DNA TGTGCCAGCAGTGAACCCCAGGCCCAGCATTTT. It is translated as CASSEPQAQHF.

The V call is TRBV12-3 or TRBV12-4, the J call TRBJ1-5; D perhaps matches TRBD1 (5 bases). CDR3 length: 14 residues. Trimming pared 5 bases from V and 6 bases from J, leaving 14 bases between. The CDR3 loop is CASSPPGLGQPQHF. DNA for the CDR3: TGTGCCAGCAGTCCCCCAGGGCTGGGTCAGCCCCAGCATTTT.

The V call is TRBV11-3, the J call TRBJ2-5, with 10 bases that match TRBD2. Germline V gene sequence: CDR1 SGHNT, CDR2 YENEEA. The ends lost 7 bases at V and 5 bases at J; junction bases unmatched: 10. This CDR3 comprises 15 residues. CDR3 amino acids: CASTYGLAVGETQYF. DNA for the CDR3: TGTGCCAGCACCTACGGACTAGCGGTAGGGGAGACCCAGTACTTC.

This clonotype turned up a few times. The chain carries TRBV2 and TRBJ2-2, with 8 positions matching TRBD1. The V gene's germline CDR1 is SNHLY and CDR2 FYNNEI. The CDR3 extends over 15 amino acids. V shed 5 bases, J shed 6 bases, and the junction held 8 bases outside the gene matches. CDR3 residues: CASSSGQVSPGELFF. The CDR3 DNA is TGTGCCAGCAGTTCGGGACAGGTGTCCCCCGGGGAGCTGTTTTTT.